Included here is one T cell receptor (beta chain) sequence, with context. Its antigen remains unknown. This specimen belongs to a study of identifying expanded T cells in peripheral blood. General study points: Clone count variance between roughly 2-week samples rose with total template count.

With 4 bases clipped from V and 5 bases from J, the junction kept 7 bases outside the gene matches. The CDR3 totals 14 residues. CDR1 is LGHNA, CDR2 YSLEER, per germline. This table comes from immunoSEQ multiplex PCR, and its TCRdb copy is limited to in-frame clones, with some not included. The data show approximately 90,000 clones, more than 75% seen once. Sequenced material: blood. This clonotype was sampled from a person aged 18-70 years in good health. The rearrangement uses TRBV4-3 and TRBJ2-7; 8 nucleotides agree with TRBD2. The CDR3 nucleotides are TGCGCCAGCAGCCCCGGGAGGGGGTCGGACGAGCAGTACTTC. This gives the protein CASSPGRGSDEQYF.